The 21 T cell receptor beta chains given below trace back to one sample, sequenced in a study of shared clonotypes between healthy human individuals. The data were produced by immunoSEQ multiplex PCR, yet TCRdb's version contains in-frame clones alone and is incomplete. This table holds more than 850,000 clones, about 84% found once. Sequenced material: memory CD4+ T cells from PBMCs. Subset specified: CD45RA-negative fraction. All receptors come from a man aged 18 to 35 in good health. Some clones in this sample may be carry-over from other donors' samples.

The chain combines TRBV9 with TRBJ1-4; D ambiguous. The V end lost 0 bases, the J end lost 4 bases, and 4 bases lay between the germline ends. The CDR3 is 13 residues long. Germline lookup yields CDR1 SGDLS and CDR2 YYNGEE. The CDR3, as DNA: TGTGCCAGCAGCGTAGGGGGTAATGAAAAACTGTTTTTT. Translation: CASSVGGNEKLFF.

The V and J genes are TRBV7-3 and TRBJ1-2; D is unclear. This CDR3 region has 14 residues. Germline-derived CDR1 and CDR2 are SGHTA and FQGTGA. The V end lost 3 bases, the J end lost 4 bases, and 12 bases lay between the germline ends. CDR3 DNA: TGTGCCAGCAGCTTGGGTCCGACAAGCTATGGCTACACCTTC. Protein sequence: CASSLGPTSYGYTF.

The chain employs TRBV18 and TRBJ1-2; D remains unclear. The germline CDR1 and CDR2 sequences are KGHSH and LQKENI. V was trimmed by 0 bases and J by 6 bases, leaving 17 bases between them. This CDR3 comprises 16 residues. The CDR3 DNA reads TGTGCCAGCTCACCACCGGGCAGGTCCCCCTTTGATGGCTACACCTTC. Its translation: CASSPPGRSPFDGYTF.

The rearrangement links TRBV7-2 to TRBJ1-5, with D unresolved. CDR1 SGHTA and CDR2 FQGNSA come from the germline V gene. This CDR3 contains 13 residues. The V gene lost 1 base and the J gene lost 5 bases, with 6 bases spanning the gap. CDR3 in amino acids: CASSLVPDQPQHF. DNA for the CDR3: TGTGCCAGCAGCTTAGTTCCGGATCAGCCCCAGCATTTT.

This chain connects TRBV25-1 to TRBJ2-5, with 7 bases identical to TRBD1. The DNA end is a closer match to TRBJ2-7, so the J assignment may be wrong. This CDR3 region has 13 residues. The germline V gene has CDR1 MGHDK and CDR2 SYGVNS. CDR3 loop: CASRPTGYYEQYF. Written as DNA, the CDR3 is TGTGCCAGCAGACCGACAGGGTATTACGAGCAGTACTTC.

The chain combines TRBV5-1 with TRBJ2-5; D gene unclear. CDR1 and CDR2 from the germline V gene are SGHRS and YFSETQ. V was cut by 1 base and J by 2 bases, with 9 bases left in between. This CDR3 is 14 amino acids long. The CDR3 here is CASSLYDGQETQYF. The DNA for the CDR3 is TGCGCCAGCAGCTTGTATGACGGACAAGAGACCCAGTACTTC.

The chain links TRBV5-1 to TRBJ2-1; TRBD2 matches 11 bases. With 4 bases clipped from V and 4 bases from J, the junction kept 7 bases outside the gene matches. CDR1 and CDR2 from the germline V gene are SGHRS and YFSETQ. The CDR3 contains 16 residues. CDR3 nucleotide sequence: TGCGCCAGCAGCACCGGACTAGCGGGTTCTTACAATGAGCAGTTCTTC. Translated, it gives CASSTGLAGSYNEQFF.

This clone was seen repeatedly, ten times or more. The gene calls are TRBV11-2 and TRBJ2-3, with TRBD2 matching over 8 bases. J gave up 2 bases and V 4 bases, and 8 bases lay outside the gene matches. CDR1 is SGHAT and CDR2 is FQNNGV in the germline V gene. The CDR3 runs 16 residues. CDR3 coding DNA: TGTGCCAGCAGCTCCCGAATAGCGGGGCCCACAGATACGCAGTATTTT. Its protein product is CASSSRIAGPTDTQYF. Filled out from reference TRBV11-2 and TRBJ2-3, the complete variable domain reads EAGVAQSPRYKIIEKRQSVAFWCNPISGHATLYWYQQILGQGPKLLIQFQNNGVVDDSQLPKDRFSAERLKGVDSTLKIQPAKLEDSAVYLCASSSRIAGPTDTQYFGPGTRLTVL.

The table lists this clone with a count of one. This chain links TRBV7-9 with TRBJ2-3; 16 nucleotides match TRBD2. This CDR3 is 17 amino acids long. From germline, CDR1 is SEHNR and CDR2 FQNEAQ (reference sequence). V gave up 5 bases and J gave up 4 bases; unmatched junction bases: 6. CDR3 protein: CASSPGLAGGRSDTQYF. The CDR3 nucleotides read TGTGCCAGCAGCCCGGGACTAGCGGGAGGGCGGTCAGATACGCAGTATTTT.

The rearrangement joins TRBV11-3 to TRBJ2-1; 16 nucleotides line up with TRBD2. Germline V gene sequence: CDR1 SGHNT, CDR2 YENEEA. V shed 5 bases, J shed 8 bases, and the junction held 6 bases outside the gene matches. The CDR3 spans 16 residues. The CDR3 DNA reads TGTGCCAGCAGCGTTGGGACTAGCGGGAGGGACGATGAGCAGTTCTTC. Protein: CASSVGTSGRDDEQFF. Combining the CDR3 with reference TRBV11-3 and TRBJ2-1 gives the whole variable domain EAGVVQSPRYKIIEKKQPVAFWCNPISGHNTLYWYLQNLGQGPELLIRYENEEAVDDSQLPKDRFSAERLKGVDSTLKIQPAELGDSAVYLCASSVGTSGRDDEQFFGPGTRLTVL.

The chain couples TRBV5-1 to TRBJ2-7; a possible D gene is TRBD2 (6 bases). Germline V gene sequence: CDR1 SGHRS, CDR2 YFSETQ. The CDR3 is made up of 15 amino acids. V lost 0 bases and J lost 2, with 12 bases in between. The CDR3 loop is CASSLVSGSAYEQYF. The CDR3 nucleotides read TGCGCCAGCAGCTTGGTTAGCGGATCCGCCTACGAGCAGTACTTC.

The chain uses TRBV7-2 and TRBJ1-2, with TRBD1 matching 9 bases. V shed 0 bases, J shed 2 bases, and the junction held 1 base outside the gene matches. Germline assignment: CDR1 SGHTA and CDR2 FQGNSA. CDR3 length: 15 amino acids. CDR3 protein: CASSLAGTGNYGYTF. CDR3 DNA: TGTGCCAGCAGCTTAGCCGGGACAGGGAACTATGGCTACACCTTC. The whole variable domain, filled in from reference TRBV7-2 and TRBJ1-2, reads GAGVSQSPSNKVTEKGKDVELRCDPISGHTALYWYRQSLGQGLEFLIYFQGNSAPDKSGLPSDRFSAERTGGSVSTLTIQRTQQEDSAVYLCASSLAGTGNYGYTFGSGTRLTVV.

This clone was found many times. The chain uses TRBV9 and TRBJ2-7, with D possibly TRBD2 on 5 matching bases. The length of the CDR3 is 14 residues. Trimming shortened V by 0 bases and J by 6 bases, and 13 bases separated the two germline ends. Per the germline V gene, CDR1 is SGDLS and CDR2 is YYNGEE. CDR3 region: CASSVGLIDGEQYF. DNA for the CDR3: TGTGCCAGCAGCGTAGGACTAATTGATGGCGAGCAGTACTTC.

The rearrangement uses TRBV18 and TRBJ2-5; the D gene is possibly TRBD1 (6 bases). Germline CDR1 and CDR2: KGHSH and LQKENI. Trimming took off 0 bases at V and 6 bases at J, with 17 bases between the two ends. The CDR3 consists of 16 residues. The CDR3, as DNA: TGTGCCAGCTCACCACCTTCGCCACAGGGTAGGAAGACCCAGTACTTC. Residues: CASSPPSPQGRKTQYF.

The genes are TRBV4-1 and TRBJ2-5, with TRBD1 matching 8 bases. The DNA end is a closer match to TRBJ2-7, so the J assignment may be wrong. The germline CDR1 and CDR2 sequences are MGHRA and YSYEKL. The CDR3 has 15 amino acids. CDR3 sequence reads: CASSHPGQATYEQYF. The CDR3 region has the DNA TGCGCCAGCAGCCACCCGGGACAGGCCACCTACGAGCAGTACTTC.

This clone was counted at least ten times. The chain has TRBV11-2 and TRBJ1-1; D is unresolved. The CDR3 is made up of 12 amino acids. CDR1 SGHAT and CDR2 FQNNGV come from the germline V gene. The germline V and J ends were trimmed by 1 base and 7 bases, with 7 bases remaining between them. The CDR3 loop is CASSLGQVEAFF. In DNA, the CDR3 is TGTGCCAGCAGCTTAGGACAAGTTGAAGCTTTCTTT. The full variable domain, its missing parts supplied by reference TRBV11-2 and TRBJ1-1, is EAGVAQSPRYKIIEKRQSVAFWCNPISGHATLYWYQQILGQGPKLLIQFQNNGVVDDSQLPKDRFSAERLKGVDSTLKIQPAKLEDSAVYLCASSLGQVEAFFGQGTRLTVV.

Remarks on this clone: Compared with germline, one end of the junction differs, possibly owing to a read error. The chain combines TRBV7-9 with TRBJ1-2; D remains ambiguous. CDR1 is SEHNR and CDR2 is FQNEAQ in the germline V gene (reference sequence). The CDR3 length is 15 residues. The CDR3 loop is CAGSLVPQQIYGYTF. CDR3 DNA sequence: TGTGCCGGCAGCTTAGTGCCACAGCAGATCTATGGCTACACCTTC.

As to this clone: This may stem from a read error, because a much larger clone lies one nucleotide away. The J gene is TRBJ2-5, the V gene TRBV7-6, with unresolved D. The CDR3 has 11 residues. Germline loops: CDR1 SGHVS, CDR2 FNYEAQ. Deletions cut 3 bases from V and 4 bases from J, with 3 bases between. CDR3 coding DNA: TGTGCCAGCAGCTTGATAGAGACCCAGTACTTC. Amino acid sequence: CASSLIETQYF.

This clone was observed once. This rearrangement joins TRBV2 to TRBJ2-3; no definite D call. From germline, CDR1 is SNHLY and CDR2 FYNNEI. The CDR3 length is 11 residues. Trimming took 4 bases from V and 7 from J, leaving 6 bases between them. The CDR3 coding sequence is TGTGCCAGCAGTGGGGCATATACGCAGTATTTT. Protein product: CASSGAYTQYF.

V gene TRBV28 combines with J gene TRBJ1-1; D is unresolved. Trimming pared 4 bases from V and 7 bases from J, leaving 7 bases between. The CDR3 runs 11 residues. Germline V lookup: CDR1 MDHEN, CDR2 SYDVKM. The CDR3 DNA is TGTGCCAGCAGTTCGGGGTATGAAGCTTTCTTT. The encoded protein is CASSSGYEAFF.

The rearrangement links TRBV6-1 to TRBJ2-7; D may be TRBD1 (6 bases). Germline lookup yields CDR1 MNHNS and CDR2 SASEGT. Trimming removed 5 bases at V and 2 bases at J, with 10 bases between. The CDR3 is 13 amino acids. The CDR3 sequence: CASSRDRPYEQYF. Written as DNA, the CDR3 is TGTGCCAGCAGTAGAGACAGGCCCTACGAGCAGTACTTC.